These T cell receptor beta chains were read from a single sample in a study of vaccination and CD4 T cells after COVID-19. Via MiXCR, TCRdb re-called the PCR reads, giving one row per CDR3 protein. The sample records over 10,000 distinct CDR3 sequences, around 74% being singletons. These receptors have no identified antigens. The sequencing input was CD4+ T cells from blood, cultured in vitro. The origin of the receptors is a human donor who had recovered from COVID-19. CDR3s leave out the opening cysteine and the closing phenylalanine or tryptophan. The order of the fields is J gene, V gene, clone size, CDR3 protein. Rows may omit the clone size; those that give it use once, few, many or a size class.

TRBJ2-7,TRBV15,NA,ATSRDYDGRI
TRBJ2-7,TRBV7-2,NA,ASSGTGTGVYEQY
TRBJ1-1,TRBV20-1,NA,SARPFGRGGNTEAF
TRBJ1-2,TRBV19,NA,ASRDSLSINSYGYT
TRBJ1-6,TRBV20-1,NA,SARRARSPLH
TRBJ1-2,TRBV6-1,NA,ARATIRANYGYT
TRBJ1-5,TRBV20-1,few,SAPGQASLPQH
TRBJ1-1,TRBV6-4,NA,ASSASNRGPRLSPEAF
TRBJ1-1,TRBV10-2,NA,ASRDRGQGEAF
TRBJ1-2,TRBV12-3/TRBV12-4,NA,ASSRTGAGYGYT
TRBJ1-1,TRBV6-1,NA,ASSETGATEAF
TRBJ1-1,TRBV20-1,few,SAWGGGGDTEAF
TRBJ1-2,TRBV20-1,few,SARQSTGAYGYT
TRBJ1-2,TRBV12-3/TRBV12-4,NA,ASSLTALPGGYT
TRBJ1-1,TRBV2,NA,ASSEAKGHTEAF
TRBJ1-5,TRBV7-2,NA,ASSSQGGLEPQH
TRBJ2-3,TRBV10-3,NA,AIRMGQGATDTQY
TRBJ2-3,TRBV7-2,NA,ASSLFDTQY
TRBJ2-2,TRBV7-2,NA,ASSPGQGPGELF
TRBJ2-1,TRBV6-2/TRBV6-3,few,ASSQPGLAAGEQF
TRBJ1-2,TRBV6-4,few,ASSDDIGLRNGYT
TRBJ1-1,TRBV19,NA,ASSSAGTAYTEAF
TRBJ1-5,TRBV20-1,NA,SASPSRQVVSNQPQH
TRBJ1-2,TRBV7-2,NA,ASSLGGQGARGYT
TRBJ2-5,TRBV24-1,NA,ATSGLRTARTQY
TRBJ2-2,TRBV24-1,NA,ATSDLYVRDNTGELF
TRBJ1-4,TRBV11-2,NA,ASSLGPGGGEKLF
TRBJ1-1,TRBV7-6,NA,ASRPTPSAYVTEAF
TRBJ2-1,TRBV7-9,NA,ASSLIGGRAYNEQF
TRBJ2-3,TRBV5-4,NA,ASSLAIGRPDTQY
TRBJ2-7,TRBV10-3,NA,AISEGLAYEQY
TRBJ2-7,TRBV6-5,NA,ASSYSIPFWGRNEQY
TRBJ1-5,TRBV19,NA,ASRETGVSNQPQH
TRBJ2-1,TRBV4-3,NA,ASSQGFASGKDEQF
TRBJ1-4,TRBV20-1,NA,SARDVQGSGLF
TRBJ1-1,TRBV7-9,NA,ASSLGGGNTEAF
TRBJ1-6,TRBV19,once,ASSKQTGNNSPLH
TRBJ1-2,TRBV7-2,few,ASTQTGQLNYGYT
TRBJ2-4,TRBV20-1,NA,SARDPIQRPEGKNIQY
TRBJ2-2,TRBV19,NA,ASRRAGSAGELF
TRBJ2-4,TRBV6-5,NA,ASSYARGTKNIQY
TRBJ1-1,TRBV20-1,NA,SAGSRGGANTEAF